A single sample gave rise to the 21 T cell receptor beta chains below, sequenced in a study of identifying expanded T cells in peripheral blood (dated by TCRdb to the late 2010s). The protocol used for the library was the immunoSEQ multiplex PCR assay. TCRdb obtained this table from immuneACCESS and retained in-frame rearrangements with V and J assigned. These tables miss some clones; where compared with another copy, unresolved V genes account for less than half of the shortfall, and the remainder is unexplained. This sample gives some 93,000 clones in total; roughly 88% of them show up just once. The top ten clones comprise approximately 5% of the sample. The source material was blood. The receptors were gathered from a person aged 18-69 years in good health.

CDR3 nucleotides: TGTGCCAGCAGCTTAGGGTATTCCAATGAGCAGTTCTTC. Encoded protein: CASSLGYSNEQFF. V and J are TRBV7-9 and TRBJ2-1; D gene uncertain. Germline-derived CDR1 and CDR2 are SEHNR and FQNEAQ (reference sequence). V was shortened by 1 base and J by 6 bases, with 7 bases between the two germline ends. CDR3 length: 13 residues. The variable domain in full, with the rest retrieved from reference TRBV7-9 and TRBJ2-1, is DTGVSQNPRHKITKRGQNVTFRCDPISEHNRLYWYRQTLGQGPEFLTYFQNEAQLEKSRLLSDRFSAERPKGSFSTLEIQRTEQGDSAMYLCASSLGYSNEQFFGPGTRLTVL.

This chain links TRBV7-3 with TRBJ1-2; TRBD1 matches at 7 bases. The CDR3 totals 13 residues. V lost 5 bases and J lost 8; bases outside the gene matches: 8. Germline values: CDR1 SGHTA, CDR2 FQGTGA. The CDR3 region is CASSPTGRGGYTF. The CDR3, as DNA: TGTGCCAGCAGCCCGACAGGGCGTGGGGGCTACACCTTC. The variable domain in full, completed from reference TRBV7-3 and TRBJ1-2, reads GAGVSQTPSNKVTEKGKYVELRCDPISGHTALYWYRQSLGQGPEFLIYFQGTGAADDSGLPNDRFFAVRPEGSVSTLKIQRTERGDSAVYLCASSPTGRGGYTFGSGTRLTVV.

The V and J genes are TRBV6-6 and TRBJ1-3, with D possibly TRBD1 on 5 matching bases. The CDR3 is 16 amino acids. Trimming cost V 7 bases and J 0 bases, with 16 bases left between them. Looked up from germline, CDR1 is MNHNY and CDR2 is SVGAGI (reference sequence). The CDR3 region has the DNA TGTGCCAGCACCCACTATCGGACAACCTCTGGAAACACCATATATTTT. It translates to CASTHYRTTSGNTIYF.

The chain couples TRBV12-5 to TRBJ1-5; 7 bases match TRBD1. J was trimmed by 9 bases and V by 7 bases; bases with no gene match: 9. This CDR3 is 13 amino acids long. From germline, CDR1 is LGHNT and CDR2 FRNRAP. The CDR3 nucleotides are TGTGCTAGTGCCACAGGGGACGGGAGGCCCCAGCATTTT. Residues: CASATGDGRPQHF. Full variable domain (outside the CDR3, taken from reference TRBV12-5 and TRBJ1-5): DARVTQTPRHKVTEMGQEVTMRCQPILGHNTVFWYRQTMMQGLELLAYFRNRAPLDDSGMPKDRFSAEMPDATLATLKIQPSEPRDSAVYFCASATGDGRPQHFGDGTRLSIL.

This clone was counted once. The V gene is TRBV20-1, the J gene TRBJ1-3; D ambiguous. Germline loops: CDR1 DFQATT, CDR2 SNEGSKA (reference sequence). The V end was cut by 5 bases, the J end by 0 bases, with 2 bases between. The CDR3 contains 11 residues. CDR3 nucleotide sequence: TGCAGTGCTTACTCTGGAAACACCATATATTTT. Translation gives CSAYSGNTIYF.

This clone was seen just once. The chain employs TRBV19 and TRBJ1-1; no clear D. V lost 2 bases and J lost 1, with 11 bases in between. Germline V CDR1 and CDR2: LNHDA, SQIVND (reference sequence). The CDR3 is made up of 15 amino acids. This CDR3 reads CASSISLSGNTEAFF. The CDR3, as DNA: TGTGCCAGTAGTATAAGTCTCAGTGGGAACACTGAAGCTTTCTTT.

In its sample, this clone was seen once. The rearrangement links TRBV4-3 to TRBJ1-1; TRBD1 agrees at 9 bases. Germline V lookup: CDR1 LGHNA, CDR2 YSLEER. J gave up 0 bases and V 0 bases, and 2 bases lay outside the gene matches. The CDR3 is 16 amino acids. CDR3 sequence: CASSQDGTGMNTEAFF. The CDR3 DNA reads TGCGCCAGCAGCCAAGATGGGACAGGGATGAACACTGAAGCTTTCTTT.

The V call is TRBV6-6, the J call TRBJ1-1; possible D gene TRBD1, 5 bases. This CDR3 is built from 15 residues. The germline V gene has CDR1 MNHNY and CDR2 SVGAGI (reference sequence). V was clipped by 6 bases and J by 4 bases, with 18 bases between them. The CDR3 sequence: CASSIGIGTGTEAFF. The CDR3 coding sequence is TGTGCCAGCAGCATCGGGATTGGGACGGGCACTGAAGCTTTCTTT.

This clone showed up just once. The chain uses TRBV10-3 and TRBJ2-1; 7 positions agree with TRBD2. CDR3 length: 13 amino acids. J lost 5 bases, V lost 6 bases, and 4 bases had no gene match. The germline CDR1 and CDR2 sequences are ENHRY and SYGVKD. DNA of the CDR3: TGTGCCATCAGCCTAGCGGAAAACAATGAGCAGTTCTTC. Protein sequence: CAISLAENNEQFF.

The chain is built from TRBV23-1 and TRBJ1-1, with 8 bases identical to TRBD1. TRBV23-1 is reported as an ORF; its role is uncertain. Trimming cost V 6 bases and J 4 bases; bases outside gene matches: 16. The CDR3 totals 17 residues. CDR3 sequence reads: CASRGRTGNLVGTEAFF. CDR3 bases: TGCGCCAGCAGAGGCCGGACAGGGAACCTGGTGGGCACTGAAGCTTTCTTT.

This chain links TRBV29-1 with TRBJ2-1, with TRBD2 identical over 7 bases. Germline CDR1 and CDR2: SQVTM and ANQGSEA. The V segment lost 3 bases and the J segment 3 bases; nucleotides outside the gene matches: 8. The CDR3 has 15 amino acids. Here the CDR3 reads CSVDVGGRGYNEQFF. CDR3 nucleotide sequence: TGCAGCGTTGACGTAGGCGGGAGAGGCTACAATGAGCAGTTCTTC.

In nucleotides, the CDR3 is TGTGCCAGCCGGGACATCAGTACCTACGAGCAGTACTTC. This codes for CASRDISTYEQYF. The chain is built from TRBV7-9 and TRBJ2-7; D might be TRBD1 (6 bases). Trimming left V 8 bases short and J 2 bases short, with 13 bases between. The CDR3 consists of 13 residues. From germline, CDR1 is SEHNR and CDR2 FQNEAQ (reference sequence).

The V call is TRBV7-2, the J call TRBJ1-2; TRBD1 matches 9 bases. The germline CDR1 and CDR2 sequences are SGHTA and FQGNSA. This CDR3 has 16 residues. The V and J ends lost 6 bases and 4 bases, in that order; junction bases with no gene match: 12. The CDR3 DNA sequence: TGTGCCAGCAGTTCTACAGGGGGCGCAGGCCCCTATGGCTACACCTTC. It codes for CASSSTGGAGPYGYTF.

The V gene is TRBV7-2, the J gene TRBJ2-5; D gene uncertain. Trimming took off 2 bases at V and 3 bases at J, with 1 base between the two ends. The CDR3 contains 11 residues. Germline loops: CDR1 SGHTA, CDR2 FQGNSA. CDR3 in amino acids: CASSLKETQYF. CDR3 sequence (DNA): TGTGCCAGCAGCTTAAAAGAGACCCAGTACTTC.

The chain employs TRBV7-8 and TRBJ2-7, with 9 bases lining up with TRBD1. Trimming removed 5 bases from V and 6 bases from J; junction bases left unmatched: 11. Germline-derived CDR1 and CDR2 are SGHVS and FQNEAQ. The CDR3 runs to 15 residues. In DNA, the CDR3 is TGTGCCAGCAGCGCGATCGGGACAGGGTTTGGCGAGCAGTACTTC. Translating it yields CASSAIGTGFGEQYF.

The CDR3 region is CASIRDLNTEAFF. CDR3 bases: TGTGCCAGCATACGGGACTTGAACACTGAAGCTTTCTTT. The chain uses TRBV2 and TRBJ1-1; D might be TRBD1 (5 bases). V lost 7 bases to trimming and J lost 0 bases, with 9 bases between them. CDR3 size: 13 residues. CDR1 and CDR2 from the germline V gene are SNHLY and FYNNEI.

The count of this clone is one. This rearrangement joins TRBV30 to TRBJ1-4, with 8 bases matching TRBD1. J lost 8 bases, V lost 4 bases, and 12 bases had no gene match. This CDR3 comprises 15 residues. Germline values: CDR1 GTSNPN, CDR2 SVGIG (reference sequence). The CDR3 DNA reads as TGTGCCTGGACTAAAAAGGACAGGGTTGGGGAAAAACTGTTTTTT. It is translated as CAWTKKDRVGEKLFF.

This chain links TRBV11-2 with TRBJ2-7, with 11 positions matching TRBD2. The CDR3 totals 15 residues. J was trimmed by 7 bases and V by 0 bases; bases with no gene match: 5. Germline V gene sequence: CDR1 SGHAT, CDR2 FQNNGV. The CDR3: CASSLDLAGGGEQYF. As DNA, the CDR3 is TGTGCCAGCAGCTTAGATCTAGCGGGAGGAGGTGAGCAGTACTTC.

The rearrangement uses TRBV6-5 and TRBJ1-1, with 11 bases identical to TRBD1. Germline CDR1 and CDR2: MNHEY and SVGAGI. J was trimmed by 4 bases and V by 4 bases; bases with no gene match: 5. There are 15 residues in the CDR3. The CDR3 spells CASSSPGQGVTEAFF. The DNA for the CDR3 is TGTGCCAGCAGTTCGCCGGGACAGGGGGTCACTGAAGCTTTCTTT.

This chain links TRBV10-3 with TRBJ2-7; D uncertain. Looked up from germline, CDR1 is ENHRY and CDR2 is SYGVKD. This CDR3 spans 14 amino acids. V gave up 10 bases and J gave up 1 base, with 17 bases separating them. The CDR3 DNA is TGTGCCACATTGGGCACCCTGGATTCCTACGAGCAGTACTTC. Amino acids: CATLGTLDSYEQYF.

The gene calls are TRBV19 and TRBJ2-1, with a weak D call TRBD1 (5 bases). The CDR3 length is 13 residues. Germline CDR1 and CDR2: LNHDA and SQIVND (reference sequence). V lost 9 bases and J 6 bases, leaving 15 bases between the germline ends. CDR3 protein: CASTWGPPNEQFF. The CDR3 DNA sequence: TGTGCCAGCACCTGGGGCCCCCCCAATGAGCAGTTCTTC. Filled out from reference TRBV19 and TRBJ2-1, the complete variable domain reads DGGITQSPKYLFRKEGQNVTLSCEQNLNHDAMYWYRQDPGQGLRLIYYSQIVNDFQKGDIAEGYSVSREKKESFPLTVTSAQKNPTAFYLCASTWGPPNEQFFGPGTRLTVL.